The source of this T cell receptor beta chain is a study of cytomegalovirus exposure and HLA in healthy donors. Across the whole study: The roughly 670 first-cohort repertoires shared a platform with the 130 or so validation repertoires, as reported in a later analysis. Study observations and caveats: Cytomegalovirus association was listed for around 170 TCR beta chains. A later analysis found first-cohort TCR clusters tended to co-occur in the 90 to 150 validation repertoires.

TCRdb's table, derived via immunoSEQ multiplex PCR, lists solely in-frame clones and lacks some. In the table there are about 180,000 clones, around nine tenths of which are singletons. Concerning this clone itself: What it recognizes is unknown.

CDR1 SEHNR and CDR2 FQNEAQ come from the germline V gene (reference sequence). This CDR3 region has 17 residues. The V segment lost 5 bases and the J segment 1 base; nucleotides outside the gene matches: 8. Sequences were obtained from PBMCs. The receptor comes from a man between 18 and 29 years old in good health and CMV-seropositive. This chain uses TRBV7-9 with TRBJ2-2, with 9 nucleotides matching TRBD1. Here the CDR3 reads CASSGHRGRWNTGELFF. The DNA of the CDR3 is TGTGCCAGCAGCGGACACAGGGGGCGGTGGAACACCGGGGAGCTGTTTTTT.